These 12 T cell receptor beta chains originate from one sample sequenced in a study of siplizumab effects on memory and regulatory T cells. Assay used: immunoSEQ multiplex PCR; TCRdb lists only in-frame clones, some missing. The repertoire holds roughly 120,000 clones, with around 94% as singletons. The sample consisted of non-Treg CD4+ T cells sorted from blood. All receptors derive from a human donor in good health.

V and J are TRBV5-1 and TRBJ2-1; 8 positions agree with TRBD1. The ends lost 4 bases at V and 8 bases at J; junction bases unmatched: 5. There are 13 residues in the CDR3. Germline V gives CDR1 SGHRS, CDR2 YFSETQ. The DNA for the CDR3 is TGCGCCAGCAGCCTGGACAGGGTCTATGAGCAGTTCTTC. Its translation is CASSLDRVYEQFF.

This chain joins TRBV28 and TRBJ2-7, with D perhaps matching TRBD2 (6 bases). The germline V and J ends were trimmed by 5 bases and 1 base, with 18 bases remaining between them. The CDR3 totals 16 residues. Looked up from germline, CDR1 is MDHEN and CDR2 is SYDVKM. The CDR3 loop reads CASSPAGLPESYEQYF. CDR3 bases: TGTGCCAGCAGTCCGGCTGGACTACCGGAGTCCTACGAGCAGTACTTC. The full variable domain, its missing parts supplied by reference TRBV28 and TRBJ2-7, is DVKVTQSSRYLVKRTGEKVFLECVQDMDHENMFWYRQDPGLGLRLIYFSYDVKMKEKGDIPEGYSVSREKKERFSLILESASTNQTSMYLCASSPAGLPESYEQYFGPGTRLTVT.

The V gene is TRBV6-6, the J gene TRBJ1-5, with 8 bases matching TRBD1. The CDR3 totals 14 residues. Germline loops: CDR1 MNHNY, CDR2 SVGAGI (reference sequence). J gave up 7 bases and V 6 bases, and 8 bases lay outside the gene matches. CDR3 amino acids: CASSRDRGPQPQHF. CDR3 DNA: TGTGCCAGCAGCCGCGACAGGGGTCCGCAGCCCCAGCATTTT.

V is TRBV10-3 and J is TRBJ1-2; 8 bases agree with TRBD1. The V gene's germline CDR1 is ENHRY and CDR2 SYGVKD. The trim removed 8 bases at V and 3 bases at J, leaving 5 bases unmatched. The CDR3 has 13 amino acids. CDR3 in amino acids: CAISQTGDYGYTF. As DNA, the CDR3 is TGTGCCATCTCCCAGACAGGGGACTATGGCTACACCTTC.

The chain has TRBV19 and TRBJ2-4; tentative D call: TRBD2 (5 bases). This CDR3 spans 17 amino acids. The germline V gene has CDR1 LNHDA and CDR2 SQIVND (reference sequence). V lost 3 bases and J lost 1, with 16 bases in between. As DNA, the CDR3 is TGTGCCAGTAGTATTGCCCATTGGGAGTGGGCCAAAAACATTCAGTACTTC. Amino acids: CASSIAHWEWAKNIQYF.

There are a few counts of this clone. The chain combines TRBV19 with TRBJ1-1; unclear D gene. CDR1 and CDR2 from the germline V gene are LNHDA and SQIVND (reference sequence). V was clipped by 4 bases and J by 3 bases, with 9 bases between them. The CDR3 contains 13 residues. Here the CDR3 reads CASSSNIYTEAFF. CDR3 in DNA: TGTGCCAGTAGTAGCAACATTTACACTGAAGCTTTCTTT.

V is TRBV9 and J is TRBJ2-5; D is unresolved. V was clipped by 4 bases and J by 2 bases, with 18 bases between them. Germline V gene lookup returns CDR1 SGDLS and CDR2 YYNGEE. The CDR3 has 16 amino acids. CDR3 DNA sequence: TGTGCCAGCAGCCCCTCCCCACTCGCGCCGCAAGAGACCCAGTACTTC. It is translated as CASSPSPLAPQETQYF.

The chain recombines TRBV7-2 with TRBJ1-1, with D possibly being TRBD1 (6 bases). Germline V gene sequence: CDR1 SGHTA, CDR2 FQGNSA. This CDR3 is built from 13 residues. Trimming left V 11 bases short and J 5 bases short, with 18 bases between. CDR3 sequence reads: CAGTRSGETEAFF. CDR3 DNA sequence: TGTGCCGGGACCCGGTCAGGGGAGACTGAAGCTTTCTTT.

A note on this clone: At one end, the junction sequence differs from germline, possibly due to a read error. J is TRBJ1-2 and V is TRBV10-3; tentatively, D is TRBD1 (6 bases). This CDR3 is built from 13 residues. CDR1 ENHRY and CDR2 SYGVKD come from the germline V gene. In nucleotides, the CDR3 is TGTGCCATCACGGGGGGGCGCATCTATAGCTACACCTTC. Translation: CAITGGRIYSYTF.

This sequence joins TRBV18 and TRBJ1-4; D remains unclear. Trimming removed 0 bases from V and 10 bases from J, with 12 bases in between. This CDR3 contains 14 residues. CDR1 and CDR2 from the germline V gene are KGHSH and LQKENI. CDR3 sequence reads: CASSPPAQNLKLFF. In DNA, the CDR3 is TGTGCCAGCTCACCACCTGCGCAGAACTTAAAACTGTTTTTT.

The chain recombines TRBV5-8 with TRBJ2-5; TRBD1 matches 9 bases. The CDR3 is 14 amino acids. From germline, CDR1 is SGHTS and CDR2 YDEGEE. The V gene end was trimmed by 0 bases and the J gene end by 5 bases; junction bases not matched to a gene: 2. The CDR3 DNA follows: TGTGCCAGCAGCTTGGGGGACAGGGCTGAGACCCAGTACTTC. This encodes CASSLGDRAETQYF.

The chain combines TRBV25-1 with TRBJ2-1; 7 bases fit TRBD2. V gave up 9 bases and J gave up 6 bases; unmatched junction bases: 8. The CDR3 length is 13 residues. Germline assignment: CDR1 MGHDK and CDR2 SYGVNS. CDR3 region: CASREVGGNEQFF. DNA of the CDR3: TGTGCCAGTCGGGAGGTTGGGGGCAATGAGCAGTTCTTC.